The 9 T cell receptor beta chains below come from one sample, sequenced in a study of blood T cell repertoires in COVID-19. Sequenced by immunoSEQ multiplex PCR; TCRdb stores in-frame clones only, minus some. The sample lists 65,000 to 95,000 clones; roughly 80% were seen once. The source material was peripheral blood. Receptors were obtained from a man in his fifties or sixties with COVID-19, enrolled during active disease.

The V gene is TRBV6-1, the J gene TRBJ2-5; the D is unclear. Germline assignment: CDR1 MNHNS and CDR2 SASEGT. CDR3 length: 14 residues. The ends were cut back, 0 bases at V and 5 bases at J, with 10 bases in the middle. Written as DNA, the CDR3 is TGTGCCAGCAGTGAAGCGAGGTTTTTGGAGACCCAGTACTTC. Translated, it gives CASSEARFLETQYF.

The genes are TRBV23-1 and TRBJ2-7, with D perhaps matching TRBD1 (7 bases). TRBV23-1 is classed as an ORF, of uncertain function. CDR3 size: 13 residues. With 6 bases removed from V and 7 bases from J, the gap between germline ends came to 16 bases. CDR3 residues: CASRAGGSEEQYF. CDR3 in DNA: TGCGCCAGCAGAGCAGGGGGGAGCGAGGAGCAGTACTTC.

V and J are TRBV7-3 and TRBJ2-2, with unresolved D. The CDR3 sequence is 16 residues long. CDR1 and CDR2 from the germline V gene are SGHTA and FQGTGA. The ends were cut back, 1 base at V and 2 bases at J, with 11 bases in the middle. The CDR3 sequence: CASSLMPTANTGELFF. As DNA, the CDR3 is TGTGCCAGCAGCTTAATGCCCACAGCCAACACCGGGGAGCTGTTTTTT.

The chain employs TRBV19 and TRBJ1-1; 9 nucleotides align to TRBD1. The germline V gene has CDR1 LNHDA and CDR2 SQIVND (reference sequence). The V and J ends lost 6 bases and 5 bases, in that order; junction bases with no gene match: 10. The length of the CDR3 is 15 residues. The CDR3 coding sequence is TGTGCCAGTAGACCAACGGGACAGGGAAAGACTGAAGCTTTCTTT. Amino acids: CASRPTGQGKTEAFF.

Ten or more counts support this clone. This chain connects TRBV5-5 to TRBJ2-7, with 8 bases lining up with TRBD1. There are 14 residues in the CDR3. CDR1 SGHKS and CDR2 YYEKEE come from the germline V gene (reference sequence). The V gene end was trimmed by 0 bases and the J gene end by 4 bases; junction bases not matched to a gene: 3. The CDR3 region has the DNA TGTGCCAGCAGCTTGGGGGACAGGTCTTACGAGCAGTACTTC. Translation gives CASSLGDRSYEQYF. Complete variable domain (other parts from reference TRBV5-5 and TRBJ2-7): DAGVTQSPTHLIKTRGQQVTLRCSPISGHKSVSWYQQVLGQGPQFIFQYYEKEERGRGNFPDRFSARQFPNYSSELNVNALLLGDSALYLCASSLGDRSYEQYFGPGTRLTVT.

V and J are TRBV24-1 and TRBJ2-3; TRBD2 might be the D (5 bases). The CDR3 contains 17 residues. Germline loops: CDR1 KGHDR, CDR2 SFDVKD. V was pared by 3 bases and J by 3 bases, with 18 bases between. This CDR3 reads CATSDAELDSGTDTQYF. CDR3 nucleotides: TGTGCCACCAGTGATGCAGAACTAGATTCTGGGACAGATACGCAGTATTTT.

The V and J genes are TRBV3-1 (or the pseudogene TRBV3-2) and TRBJ2-1, with TRBD2 identical over 10 bases. Looked up from germline, CDR1 is LGHDT and CDR2 is YNNKEL (reference sequence). With V trimmed by 0 bases and J by 5 bases, 4 bases remained unmatched. The CDR3 runs 16 residues. The CDR3 reads CASSQESSGSNNEQFF. The CDR3 DNA sequence: TGTGCCAGCAGCCAAGAGTCTAGCGGGAGTAACAATGAGCAGTTCTTC.

J is TRBJ1-2 and V is TRBV11-2, with 7 bases aligning to TRBD1. The CDR3 loop spans 13 amino acids. V lost 5 bases, J lost 4 bases, and 4 bases stayed unmatched. CDR1 is SGHAT, CDR2 FQNNGV, per germline. The CDR3 region has the DNA TGTGCCAGCAGCGCGGGGACAGTCTATGGCTACACCTTC. Its protein product is CASSAGTVYGYTF.

This clone was seen only a few times. In DNA, the CDR3 is TGTGCCAGCAGCTTATCCGGGACAGGAAACAATCAGCCCCAGCATTTT. This gives the protein CASSLSGTGNNQPQHF. This rearrangement joins TRBV2 to TRBJ1-5; TRBD1 agrees at 8 bases. There are 16 residues in the CDR3. The V gene end was trimmed by 6 bases and the J gene end by 3 bases; junction bases not matched to a gene: 10. Looked up from germline, CDR1 is SNHLY and CDR2 is FYNNEI. The whole variable domain, filled in from reference TRBV2 and TRBJ1-5, reads EPEVTQTPSHQVTQMGQEVILRCVPISNHLYFYWYRQILGQKVEFLVSFYNNEISEKSEIFDDQFSVERPDGSNFTLKIRSTKLEDSAMYFCASSLSGTGNNQPQHFGDGTRLSIL.